This T cell receptor beta chain was captured by sequencing in a study of T cells in Graves' hyperthyroidism and ophthalmopathy. Study context: Prior to any treatment, at the point of initial diagnosis, peripheral blood was collected.

Regions amplified from RNA transcripts were the TCR beta CDR3 regions. The HTBI primer set served for first-round RT-PCR of the TCR CDR3. From the multiplex PCR reads, TCRdb called clonotypes with MiXCR, one entry per CDR3 protein. The table includes under 650,000 distinct CDR3 sequences, about a sixth detected once. This clonotype was found many times. Over 18 months, lack of ophthalmopathy progression marked Graves' hyperthyroidism as stable. The TCR comes from a woman aged 30 to 39 with Graves' hyperthyroidism. Sequenced input: blood.

The CDR3: CASSPQAGSADTQYF. The CDR3, as DNA: TGTGCCAGCTCACCACAAGCGGGAAGCGCAGATACGCAGTATTTT. The chain joins TRBV18 to TRBJ2-3; 7 positions match TRBD2. With V trimmed by 1 base and J by 4 bases, 5 bases remained unmatched. The length of the CDR3 is 15 residues. Germline-derived CDR1 and CDR2 are KGHSH and LQKENI.